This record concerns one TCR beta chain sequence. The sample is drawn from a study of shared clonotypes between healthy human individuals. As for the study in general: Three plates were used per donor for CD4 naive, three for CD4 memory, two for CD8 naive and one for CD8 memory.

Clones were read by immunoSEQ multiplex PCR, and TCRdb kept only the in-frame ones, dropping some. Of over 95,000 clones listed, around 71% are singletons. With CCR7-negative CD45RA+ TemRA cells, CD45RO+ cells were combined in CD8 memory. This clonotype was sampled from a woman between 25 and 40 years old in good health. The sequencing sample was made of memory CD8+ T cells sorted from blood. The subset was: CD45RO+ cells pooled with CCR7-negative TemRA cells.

The CDR3 DNA reads as TGTGCCAGCAGCCCGATTGAGGCCTCCTACGAGCAGTACTTC. As protein: CASSPIEASYEQYF. The rearrangement uses TRBV13 and TRBJ2-7, with D hard to call. The germline V gene has CDR1 PRHDT and CDR2 FYEKMQ (reference sequence). V lost 5 bases to trimming and J lost 0 bases, with 11 bases between them. The CDR3 is made up of 14 amino acids.